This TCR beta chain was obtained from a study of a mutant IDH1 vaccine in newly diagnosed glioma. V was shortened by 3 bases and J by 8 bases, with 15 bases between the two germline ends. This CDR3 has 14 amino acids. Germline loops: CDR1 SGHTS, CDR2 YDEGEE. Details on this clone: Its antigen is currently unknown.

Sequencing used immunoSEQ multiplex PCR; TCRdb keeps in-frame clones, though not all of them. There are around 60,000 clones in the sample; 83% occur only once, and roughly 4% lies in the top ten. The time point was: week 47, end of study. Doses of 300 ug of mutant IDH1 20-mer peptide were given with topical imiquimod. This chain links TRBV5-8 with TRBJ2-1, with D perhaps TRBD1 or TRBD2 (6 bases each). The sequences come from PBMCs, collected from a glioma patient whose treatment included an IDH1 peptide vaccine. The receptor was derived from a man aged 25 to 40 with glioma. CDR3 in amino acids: CASSWEWGADEQFF. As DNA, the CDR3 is TGTGCCAGCAGCTGGGAGTGGGGGGCGGATGAGCAGTTCTTC. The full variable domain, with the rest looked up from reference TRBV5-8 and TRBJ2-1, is EAGVTQSPTHLIKTRGQQATLRCSPISGHTSVYWYQQALGLGLQFLLWYDEGEERNRGNFPPRFSGRQFPNYSSELNVNALELEDSALYLCASSWEWGADEQFFGPGTRLTVL.